One sample yielded the 18 T cell receptor beta chains listed below, sequenced in a study of CD8 T cells in ankylosing spondylitis. TCRdb passed the 5' RACE reads through MiXCR, listing each CDR3 protein once. This sample has approximately 350,000 distinct CDR3 sequences, with 20% found just once. Source material: blood, either unsorted or a sorted T cell fraction (not recorded which). All receptors come from a male donor with ankylosing spondylitis or in good health (not recorded which).

V gene TRBV10-3 combines with J gene TRBJ2-7; D may be TRBD1 or TRBD2 (6 bases each). This CDR3 is built from 15 residues. Germline assignment: CDR1 ENHRY and CDR2 SYGVKD. With 6 bases removed from V and 0 bases from J, the gap between germline ends came to 15 bases. CDR3 amino acids: CAIRGGTRSSYEQYF. For the CDR3, the DNA is TGTGCCATCAGGGGCGGGACAAGGAGCTCCTACGAGCAGTACTTC.

Here the CDR3 reads CAWEVHEQFF. The CDR3 DNA reads TGTGCCTGGGAGGTTCATGAGCAGTTCTTC. The chain links TRBV30 to TRBJ2-1; D is undetermined. The V gene's germline CDR1 is GTSNPN and CDR2 SVGIG (reference sequence). Between the trimmed V and J ends, which lost 5 bases and 8 bases, there was a span of 7 bases. The CDR3 covers 10 residues.

This clonotype has a handful of counts. V gene TRBV7-2 combines with J gene TRBJ2-3; no firm D call. The CDR3 totals 14 residues. Per the germline V gene, CDR1 is SGHTA and CDR2 is FQGNSA. Trimming stripped 0 bases from V and 0 bases from J, with 4 bases between. The CDR3 loop reads CASSLAVSTDTQYF. As DNA, the CDR3 is TGTGCCAGCAGCTTAGCGGTTAGCACAGATACGCAGTATTTT.

The rearrangement uses TRBV4-1 and TRBJ2-5; TRBD2 might be the D (5 bases). V was shortened by 4 bases and J by 5 bases, with 14 bases between the two germline ends. This CDR3 is built from 14 residues. Per germline, CDR1 MGHRA and CDR2 YSYEKL. The CDR3 protein is CASSPLTSLETQYF. CDR3 coding DNA: TGCGCCAGCAGCCCACTAACTAGTCTCGAGACCCAGTACTTC.

The chain uses TRBV30 and TRBJ1-5, with no clear D. The V and J ends lost 1 base and 5 bases respectively, with 12 bases between them. The CDR3 is made up of 14 amino acids. From germline, CDR1 is GTSNPN and CDR2 SVGIG (reference sequence). This CDR3 reads CAWSGRAGDQPQHF. CDR3 nucleotides: TGTGCCTGGAGTGGTAGGGCTGGGGATCAGCCCCAGCATTTT.

The chain is built from TRBV12-3 or TRBV12-4 and TRBJ2-3; 9 bases align to TRBD1. The J segment lost 1 base and the V segment lost 6 bases, leaving 8 bases of the junction unmatched. This CDR3 is 16 amino acids long. In DNA form, the CDR3 reads TGTGCCAGCAGCCCACCTGACAGGGGGGGCACAGATACGCAGTATTTT. As protein: CASSPPDRGGTDTQYF.

This clonotype was counted only a few times. V gene TRBV20-1 combines with J gene TRBJ2-3; 7 bases match TRBD1. CDR1 is DFQATT and CDR2 is SNEGSKA in the germline V gene (reference sequence). V lost 3 bases to trimming and J lost 4 bases; unmatched junction nucleotides: 10. The CDR3 extends over 15 amino acids. CDR3 residues: CSARQTGMFADTQYF. The DNA for the CDR3 is TGCAGTGCTAGGCAGACAGGGATGTTCGCAGATACGCAGTATTTT.

This clonotype was seen a handful of times. The chain recombines TRBV4-1 with TRBJ2-3; D remains ambiguous. The V end lost 1 base, the J end lost 4 bases, and 12 bases lay between the germline ends. The CDR3 spans 15 residues. CDR1 MGHRA and CDR2 YSYEKL come from the germline V gene. For the CDR3, the DNA is TGCGCCAGCAGCCAAGTTTTCAACGGGCCAGATACGCAGTATTTT. Translated: CASSQVFNGPDTQYF.

This clonotype was detected only a few times. V gene TRBV25-1 combines with J gene TRBJ2-2, with 10 bases lining up with TRBD1. After removal of 4 bases from V and 4 bases from J, the junction contained 3 bases not matched to a gene. CDR1 is MGHDK, CDR2 SYGVNS, per germline. The CDR3 runs 15 residues. The CDR3 spells CASSGDRGRTGELFF. In DNA, the CDR3 is TGTGCCAGCAGTGGGGACAGGGGTCGCACCGGGGAGCTGTTTTTT.

This clonotype was counted only a few times. The chain combines TRBV20-1 with TRBJ2-7; a possible D gene is TRBD1 (5 bases). Trimming removed 5 bases from V and 3 bases from J, with 14 bases in between. Germline V gives CDR1 DFQATT, CDR2 SNEGSKA (reference sequence). This CDR3 has 13 residues. Here the CDR3 DNA reads TGCAGTGCTGGTCAGGGAAACTACTACGAGCAGTACTTC. It is translated as CSAGQGNYYEQYF.

This rearrangement joins TRBV7-9 to TRBJ2-7, with 7 bases fitting TRBD2. Per the germline V gene, CDR1 is SEHNR and CDR2 is FQNEAQ (reference sequence). The CDR3 covers 16 residues. Germline trimming cut 1 base from V and 4 bases from J; bases unmatched to any gene: 10. The CDR3 DNA sequence: TGTGCCAGCAGCTTAGATTTGGGAGGGGAACGGTACGAGCAGTACTTC. It codes for CASSLDLGGERYEQYF.

This clonotype was counted between two and nine times. The gene calls are TRBV29-1 and TRBJ2-1; a possible D gene is TRBD1 (6 bases). From germline, CDR1 is SQVTM and CDR2 ANQGSEA. Trimming removed 6 bases from V and 7 bases from J, with 7 bases in between. The CDR3 is 10 residues long. The CDR3 nucleotides are TGCAGCGTACAGGGTAATGAGCAGTTCTTC. The encoded protein is CSVQGNEQFF.

The chain has TRBV4-1 and TRBJ2-3, with TRBD2 as a possible D gene (6 bases). Trimming left V 3 bases short and J 0 bases short, with 13 bases between. The germline V gene encodes CDR1 MGHRA and CDR2 YSYEKL. The CDR3 is 16 residues long. The CDR3 loop reads CASSHPGSGSTDTQYF. DNA of the CDR3: TGCGCCAGCAGCCACCCTGGAAGCGGGAGCACAGATACGCAGTATTTT.

The gene calls are TRBV28 and TRBJ2-3, with D maybe TRBD1 (6 bases). The CDR3 loop spans 15 amino acids. V gave up 5 bases and J gave up 0 bases, with 12 bases separating them. Germline CDR1 MDHEN, CDR2 SYDVKM. The CDR3 DNA sequence: TGTGCCAGCAGTCCCGGACAGCTTAGCACAGATACGCAGTATTTT. Its protein product is CASSPGQLSTDTQYF. Filled out from reference TRBV28 and TRBJ2-3, the complete variable domain reads DVKVTQSSRYLVKRTGEKVFLECVQDMDHENMFWYRQDPGLGLRLIYFSYDVKMKEKGDIPEGYSVSREKKERFSLILESASTNQTSMYLCASSPGQLSTDTQYFGPGTRLTVL.

V usage is TRBV6-9 and J usage is TRBJ2-3; no clear D gene. This CDR3 is built from 14 residues. CDR1 and CDR2 (germline): MNHGY, SVAAGI. V dropped 4 bases and J dropped 2 bases, with 10 bases sitting between them. The CDR3 DNA sequence: TGTGCCAGCAGTTTAGGCTACTTCACAGATACGCAGTATTTT. This gives the protein CASSLGYFTDTQYF.

The rearrangement uses TRBV24-1 and TRBJ2-5; D might be TRBD2 (6 bases). Germline V gene lookup returns CDR1 KGHDR and CDR2 SFDVKD. This CDR3 comprises 15 residues. Trimming took off 4 bases at V and 4 bases at J, with 15 bases between the two ends. The CDR3 region is CATSEGGRSAETQYF. The CDR3 DNA sequence: TGTGCCACCAGTGAGGGGGGTAGGAGCGCAGAGACCCAGTACTTC.

V usage is TRBV2 and J usage is TRBJ2-1; TRBD2 agrees at 14 bases. CDR1 and CDR2 from the germline V gene are SNHLY and FYNNEI. The CDR3 has 16 residues. The V and J ends lost 5 bases and 8 bases, in that order; junction bases with no gene match: 8. CDR3 residues: CASSQTGLAGDYEQFF. The CDR3 coding sequence is TGTGCCAGCAGTCAAACGGGACTAGCGGGGGATTATGAGCAGTTCTTC.

The chain employs TRBV6-1 and TRBJ2-7; D gene uncertain. V was trimmed by 1 base and J by 2 bases, leaving 3 bases between them. CDR3 length: 12 residues. Germline CDR1 and CDR2: MNHNS and SASEGT. CDR3 protein: CASSEDPYEQYF. Written as DNA, the CDR3 is TGTGCCAGCAGTGAAGACCCCTACGAGCAGTACTTC.